These 19 T cell receptor beta chains originate from one sample sequenced in a study of OX40 agonist ivuxolimab in advanced cancers. Clones were sequenced by immunoSEQ multiplex PCR, and TCRdb holds only the in-frame ones, with some missing. The sample carries approximately 64,000 clones, 88% recorded once. Material: CD4+ or CD8+ T cells sorted from blood, obtained in a trial of the OX40 agonist ivuxolimab. These receptors came from an adult with an advanced solid tumor such as melanoma, head and neck, liver or kidney cancer.

The chain uses TRBV6-6 and TRBJ2-2; no reliable D call. Trimming left V 2 bases short and J 7 bases short, with 2 bases between. From germline, CDR1 is MNHNY and CDR2 SVGAGI (reference sequence). The CDR3 extends over 11 amino acids. The DNA for the CDR3 is TGTGCCAGCAGTTACCTCGGGGAGCTGTTTTTT. Protein: CASSYLGELFF.

V and J are TRBV5-1 and TRBJ2-7; 7 nucleotides match TRBD2. The germline V gene has CDR1 SGHRS and CDR2 YFSETQ. This CDR3 contains 12 residues. Trimming at V came to 0 bases and at J to 7 bases, leaving 1 base not matched to a gene. DNA of the CDR3: TGCGCCAGCAGCTTGGGAGCGGGGGAGCAGTACTTC. Its protein is CASSLGAGEQYF.

This clone was counted between two and nine times. The rearrangement joins TRBV13 to TRBJ1-6; D uncertain. Deletions cut 4 bases from V and 2 bases from J, with 6 bases between. The CDR3 spans 14 residues. CDR1 PRHDT and CDR2 FYEKMQ come from the germline V gene (reference sequence). The CDR3 sequence is CASSSWTYNSPLHF. In DNA, the CDR3 is TGTGCCAGCAGCTCCTGGACCTATAATTCACCCCTCCACTTT.

The chain employs TRBV28 and TRBJ1-2, with a possible D match to TRBD1 (5 bases). This CDR3 contains 17 residues. CDR1 and CDR2 from the germline V gene are MDHEN and SYDVKM. The V end was cut by 2 bases, the J end by 1 base, with 17 bases between. The CDR3 here is CASSLGGGESNNYGYTF. The DNA of the CDR3 is TGTGCCAGCAGTTTAGGGGGTGGGGAATCGAATAACTATGGCTACACCTTC.

The V call is TRBV30, the J call TRBJ2-1, with D possibly being TRBD1 or TRBD2 (5 bases each). V was clipped by 5 bases and J by 4 bases, with 18 bases between them. CDR1 is GTSNPN and CDR2 is SVGIG in the germline V gene (reference sequence). This CDR3 comprises 15 residues. The CDR3 here is CAWSTGLIFYNEQFF. The CDR3 DNA reads as TGTGCCTGGTCTACGGGGCTAATTTTTTACAATGAGCAGTTCTTC.

This rearrangement joins TRBV9 to TRBJ1-5; no clear D. The ends were cut back, 1 base at V and 8 bases at J, with 4 bases in the middle. The V gene's germline CDR1 is SGDLS and CDR2 YYNGEE. CDR3 length equals 11 residues. The CDR3 DNA reads TGTGCCAGCAGCGTACGAGAGCCCCAGCATTTT. As protein: CASSVREPQHF. Combining the CDR3 with reference TRBV9 and TRBJ1-5 gives the whole variable domain DSGVTQTPKHLITATGQRVTLRCSPRSGDLSVYWYQQSLDQGLQFLIQYYNGEERAKGNILERFSAQQFPDLHSELNLSSLELGDSALYFCASSVREPQHFGDGTRLSIL.

V usage is TRBV9 and J usage is TRBJ1-5, with TRBD1 identical over 11 bases. The CDR3 is 15 amino acids. The germline V gene encodes CDR1 SGDLS and CDR2 YYNGEE. V trimming: 4 bases; J trimming: 4 bases; junction bases outside the gene matches: 4. The CDR3 is CASSIGTGGNQPQHF. For the CDR3, the DNA is TGTGCCAGCAGCATCGGGACAGGGGGGAATCAGCCCCAGCATTTT. The variable domain in full, completed from reference TRBV9 and TRBJ1-5, reads DSGVTQTPKHLITATGQRVTLRCSPRSGDLSVYWYQQSLDQGLQFLIQYYNGEERAKGNILERFSAQQFPDLHSELNLSSLELGDSALYFCASSIGTGGNQPQHFGDGTRLSIL.

The chain combines TRBV5-6 with TRBJ2-1; possibly TRBD2 for D (6 bases). Germline CDR1 is SGHDT and CDR2 is YYEEEE. CDR3 length equals 13 residues. The germline V and J ends were trimmed by 7 bases and 6 bases, with 14 bases remaining between them. In DNA, the CDR3 is TGTGCCAGCTACGGGAGTTGGGTCAATGAGCAGTTCTTC. Translated: CASYGSWVNEQFF.

The chain recombines TRBV19 with TRBJ1-4, with TRBD1 identical over 7 bases. CDR1 LNHDA and CDR2 SQIVND come from the germline V gene (reference sequence). J was trimmed by 4 bases and V by 6 bases; bases with no gene match: 8. The CDR3 runs 15 residues. The CDR3 loop reads CASSRSGQFNEKLFF. The CDR3 DNA follows: TGTGCCAGTAGCCGCTCGGGACAGTTTAATGAAAAACTGTTTTTT.

The chain uses TRBV5-1 and TRBJ2-1; D might be TRBD2 (6 bases). The germline CDR1 and CDR2 sequences are SGHRS and YFSETQ. This CDR3 region has 14 residues. Trimming stripped 4 bases from V and 6 bases from J, with 14 bases between. The CDR3 DNA sequence: TGCGCCAGCAGCCGGGGACTTCAACGCAATGAGCAGTTCTTC. This gives the protein CASSRGLQRNEQFF.

The genes are TRBV5-5 and TRBJ2-3; D assignment may be TRBD1 or TRBD2 (6 bases each). V shed 1 base and J shed 1 base, with 13 bases lying between them. Germline V lookup: CDR1 SGHKS, CDR2 YYEKEE (reference sequence). The CDR3 is made up of 16 amino acids. The CDR3 region is CASSLTGARGTDTQYF. Here the CDR3 DNA reads TGTGCCAGCAGCTTGACGGGGGCGCGCGGCACAGATACGCAGTATTTT.

The V call is TRBV19, the J call TRBJ2-6; TRBD1 matches at 8 bases. Germline CDR1 and CDR2: LNHDA and SQIVND (reference sequence). The CDR3 totals 20 residues. The junction had 11 bases not matched to a gene; V was cut back by 1 base and J by 0 bases. The CDR3 DNA reads as TGTGCCAGTAGTATAGTCGGCGGGACAGGCCCCAACTCTGGGGCCAACGTCCTGACTTTC. Encoded protein: CASSIVGGTGPNSGANVLTF.

In its sample, this clone was seen once. The CDR3 sequence is CASRKDRVTEQYF. DNA for the CDR3: TGTGCCAGCAGGAAAGACAGGGTAACCGAGCAGTACTTC. The rearrangement uses TRBV28 and TRBJ2-7; TRBD1 matches at 7 bases. The CDR3 loop spans 13 amino acids. Germline V gene lookup returns CDR1 MDHEN and CDR2 SYDVKM. The trim removed 6 bases at V and 6 bases at J, leaving 8 bases unmatched.

This chain links TRBV29-1 with TRBJ2-1; D may be TRBD1 or TRBD2 (5 bases each). Germline loops: CDR1 SQVTM, CDR2 ANQGSEA. Trimming removed 4 bases from V and 14 bases from J, with 15 bases in between. CDR3 length equals 11 residues. The CDR3 DNA reads TGCAGCGTTGTAGGGGAGTTAAAGAAGTTCTTC. Translation: CSVVGELKKFF.

The chain has TRBV5-1 and TRBJ2-2; D is possibly TRBD1 (5 bases). This CDR3 is built from 16 residues. Trimming took off 0 bases at V and 3 bases at J, with 12 bases between the two ends. Looked up from germline, CDR1 is SGHRS and CDR2 is YFSETQ. The CDR3 coding sequence is TGCGCCAGCAGCTTGGTAAGGGGCGCTGACACCGGGGAGCTGTTTTTT. Protein: CASSLVRGADTGELFF.

The chain joins TRBV4-2 to TRBJ2-3; 14 bases align to TRBD2. The V and J ends lost 4 bases and 4 bases, in that order; junction bases with no gene match: 4. The CDR3 consists of 16 residues. Germline CDR1 and CDR2: LGHNA and YNFKEQ. In DNA, the CDR3 is TGTGCCAGCAGCCGGGGACTAGCGGGAGCTTCAGATACGCAGTATTTT. It translates to CASSRGLAGASDTQYF.

This chain connects TRBV2 to TRBJ2-5; D not resolved. V was clipped by 3 bases and J by 5 bases, with 13 bases between them. This CDR3 has 14 amino acids. Germline loops: CDR1 SNHLY, CDR2 FYNNEI. The CDR3 region is CASSDRAVGETQYF. The CDR3, as DNA: TGTGCCAGCAGTGATAGGGCTGTGGGGGAGACCCAGTACTTC.

V gene TRBV20-1 combines with J gene TRBJ1-1; possible D gene TRBD1, 5 bases. V was pared by 5 bases and J by 8 bases, with 12 bases between. This CDR3 has 11 amino acids. Germline V gene data show CDR1 as DFQATT and CDR2 as SNEGSKA (reference sequence). This CDR3 is CSAGTGPEAFF. The CDR3, as DNA: TGCAGTGCTGGCACAGGTCCCGAAGCTTTCTTT.

The chain links TRBV9 to TRBJ1-5, with D possibly matching TRBD1 (6 bases). Trimming left V 3 bases short and J 2 bases short, with 15 bases between. CDR1 and CDR2 from the germline V gene are SGDLS and YYNGEE. The CDR3 totals 16 residues. Here the CDR3 reads CASSGGAGERNQPQHF. Written as DNA, the CDR3 is TGTGCCAGCAGCGGCGGGGCAGGGGAACGCAATCAGCCCCAGCATTTT.